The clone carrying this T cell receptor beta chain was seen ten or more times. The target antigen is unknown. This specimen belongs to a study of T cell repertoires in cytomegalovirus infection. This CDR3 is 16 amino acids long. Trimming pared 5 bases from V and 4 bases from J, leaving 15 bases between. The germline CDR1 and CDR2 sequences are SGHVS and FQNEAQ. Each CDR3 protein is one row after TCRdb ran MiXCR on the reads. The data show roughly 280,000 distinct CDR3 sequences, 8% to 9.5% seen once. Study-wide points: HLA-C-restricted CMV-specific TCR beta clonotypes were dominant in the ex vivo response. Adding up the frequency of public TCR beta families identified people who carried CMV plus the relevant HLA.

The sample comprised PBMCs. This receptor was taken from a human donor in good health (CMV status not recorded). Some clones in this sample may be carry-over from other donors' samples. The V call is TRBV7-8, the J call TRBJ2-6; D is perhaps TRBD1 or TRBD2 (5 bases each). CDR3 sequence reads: CASSTPGAAGANVLTF. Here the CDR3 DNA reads TGTGCCAGCAGCACTCCCGGGGCCGCGGGGGCCAACGTCCTGACTTTC.